This T cell receptor (beta chain) was sequenced for a study of human T cells and chemical hapten exposure. Whole-study context: 2% DPC was applied to about 2 cm by about 2 cm of upper inner arm skin for sensitization. Study-level findings and limits: TCRs above 1 in 1000 frequency did not change with DPC sensitization.

Time point denoted: patch test 3, about 24 weeks after DPC sensitization. Specified treatment: therapeutic diphenylcyclopropenone sensitization with weekly scalp DPC. Someone pulled total RNA out of unfractionated whole blood. TCRdb processed the RACE reads anew with MiXCR; each CDR3 protein has one entry. The sample holds some 89,000 distinct CDR3 sequences, around a quarter seen once. Remarks on this clonotype: Antigen unknown.

CDR1 and CDR2 (germline): SGHTA, FQGNSA. The CDR3 consists of 16 residues. Trimming took off 2 bases at V and 5 bases at J, with 17 bases between the two ends. The chain combines TRBV7-2 with TRBJ2-3; a weak D match, TRBD2 (6 bases). This receptor was obtained from a man aged 40-49 years with alopecia areata. Some clones in this sample may be carry-over from other donors' samples. The source was whole blood, collected in connection with sensitization to the hapten diphenylcyclopropenone (DPC). CDR3 sequence (DNA): TGTGCCAGCAGCTTATCCAATAGCGGAGGTGGAGATACGCAGTATTTT. Its translation is CASSLSNSGGGDTQYF.